The text below deals with one T cell receptor beta chain. Its specificity is unknown. Per the germline V gene, CDR1 is MNHEY and CDR2 is SMNVEV (reference sequence). The CDR3 runs 15 residues. V shed 5 bases and J shed 1 base, with 14 bases lying between them. This sample was included in a study of memory CD4+ T cells and cytomegalovirus serostatus. Turning to the study itself: Donors were healthy Belgian adults, 9 CMV seropositive and approximately 25 seronegative.

Profiling relied on immunoSEQ multiplex PCR, and the TCRdb table lists in-frame clones only, not all of them. The sample yields under 80,000 clones, 82% seen once. Single viable CD3+CD4+CD8-CD45RO+ cells were sorted as the memory CD4+ T cells. Study-level results: The CMV-associated TCR signature appears largely within the CD4+ memory repertoire.

The sequenced sample consisted of memory CD4+ T cells from blood. V usage is TRBV27 and J usage is TRBJ1-1; no clear D gene. This TCR was sampled from an adult in good health and CMV-seronegative. For the CDR3, the DNA is TGTGCCAGCAGTCTCACGGGATTCTCGAACACTGAAGCTTTCTTT. It encodes CASSLTGFSNTEAFF.